This TCR beta chain was retrieved from a study of T cell responses to AZD1222 COVID-19 vaccine (dated by TCRdb to about 2021). Regarding the study in general: AZD1222 recipients whose second dose came at about 4 weeks and those whose second dose came at about 12 weeks were combined into one group, since spike-specific TCR depth and breadth did not differ between the two schedules. Enrollment into the trials was organized by age into subgroups of 18-55, 56-69 and 70-plus years, and those subgroups contained around 150, 28 and 57 TCR-sequenced participants, respectively. TCR sequencing was performed for about 250 trial participants, of whom around 200 were given two doses of AZD1222 and around 25 were given two doses of MenACWY control vaccine.

The CDR3 regions of human TCRbeta chains were analyzed by immunosequencing. The original pipeline was this. Repertoire TCRs were matched against a reference library of SARS-CoV-2-specific TCRs generated with the MIRA antigen-specificity platform. Breadth was defined as the fraction of unique TCRs that were SARS-CoV-2-associated. Depth was defined as the fraction of total T cells that were SARS-CoV-2-associated. Using the MIRA data, each spike-specific TCR was assigned both to the spike region to which the TCR was reactive and to a CD4 or CD8 class. Log10-transformed breadth and depth values were compared by one-way ANOVA with Sidak's multiple comparisons tests. The immuneACCESS repertoire file appears here via TCRdb, limited to in-frame rearrangements. These files lack a portion of the clones; in checked studies, under half of the deficit traces to unresolved V genes, and the cause of the others is not known. V, J and clone size are taken as reported in that table, and D and trimming were inferred from the DNA itself. For this sample there are roughly 140,000 clones; around 90% appear just once. The ten largest make up 5% of the sample.

General study outcomes and caveats: No day 14 peak-response samples were available, so repertoires were characterized only after the peak T cell response. Vaccine-associated CD4 TCRs spanned the whole spike protein, with dominant responses in regions 160-218 and 743-854. The 56-69-year group was small, and its depth increase did not reach significance, likely because of low power. Reportedly, almost half of the unique spike-specific TCRs recognized epitopes lying outside the regions that are mutated in the B.1.351 and B.1.1.7 variants. Spike-specific TCR breadth and depth rose significantly after two AZD1222 doses compared with day 0 and with MenACWY recipients. Conclusions about previously exposed vaccinees were limited because only six AZD1222 recipients were SARS-CoV-2 seropositive at baseline. Participants were mostly white British and included more females than males, and it was suggested by the authors that clonal diversity may have been underestimated.

This clone was detected once. What antigen it recognizes has not been identified. No per-base quality is available; no much larger clone lies one base away. Taken with the paper, the label for time point translates to: baseline before first vaccination. Vaccinee samples were obtained from the UK trials COV001 and COV002, which included a single-blind randomized controlled phase 2/3 trial of AZD1222 (ChAdOx1 nCoV-19) in healthy adults. Trial participant PBMC samples were collected at day 0 and day 28 after the second dose for TCRbeta chain sequencing. V is trimmed back by 0 bases and J by 2 bases, and the junction contains 5 bases that no gene match accounts for. The CDR3 runs 16 amino acids, cysteine and phenylalanine included. CDR3 DNA only is kept here, 48 bases in frame from base 1. From the germline V gene, CDR1 is SGHRS and CDR2 is YFSETQ.

This receptor was identified in an adult in good health. Sequenced here: peripheral blood, sampled on day 0 of AZD1222 vaccination. The sequence is built from TRBV5-1 and TRBJ2-3; TRBD2 fits 8 bases in the junction. CDR3 loop: CASSLGASGYTDTQYF. The sequence in DNA is TGCGCCAGCAGCTTGGGGGCTAGCGGGTACACAGATACGCAGTATTTT.